The 30 T cell receptor beta chains presented below share a single source sample, sequenced in a study of shared clonotypes between healthy human individuals. Some clones are missing from TCRdb's copy, which holds only in-frame ones; the method was immunoSEQ multiplex PCR. The sample shows around 700,000 clones, roughly 70% of them seen only once. The sample comprised memory CD4+ T cells sorted from blood. The subset here: CD45RA-negative fraction. The receptors derive from a woman in her twenties or thirties in good health.

The rearrangement links TRBV5-4 to TRBJ1-1, with TRBD1 matching over 7 bases. Trimming took 6 bases from V and 5 from J; bases not matched to a gene: 13. This CDR3 spans 15 amino acids. CDR1 SGHNT and CDR2 YYREEE come from the germline V gene (reference sequence). For the CDR3, the DNA is TGTGCCAGCAACCGACAGGGTGGGGTTGAGACTGAAGCTTTCTTT. Protein: CASNRQGGVETEAFF.

In its sample, this clone was seen a few times. The chain uses TRBV6-5 and TRBJ2-1, with D tentatively TRBD1 or TRBD2 (5 bases each). The CDR3 is made up of 15 amino acids. The germline V gene encodes CDR1 MNHEY and CDR2 SVGAGI. Deletions cut 8 bases from V and 4 bases from J, with 18 bases between. CDR3 in DNA: TGTGCCAGCCGCCTGGGACCCACCGATTACAATGAGCAGTTCTTC. It translates to CASRLGPTDYNEQFF.

J is TRBJ1-5 and V is TRBV28; 9 positions match TRBD1. The trim removed 5 bases at V and 2 bases at J, leaving 4 bases unmatched. The CDR3 runs 15 residues. The germline V gene encodes CDR1 MDHEN and CDR2 SYDVKM. The chain's CDR3 is CASSPRQGGNQPQHF. The DNA of the CDR3 is TGTGCCAGCAGTCCTCGACAGGGGGGCAATCAGCCCCAGCATTTT.

The rearrangement joins TRBV29-1 to TRBJ1-5; TRBD1 matches at 8 bases. CDR1 and CDR2 from the germline V gene are SQVTM and ANQGSEA. V shed 4 bases, J shed 6 bases, and the junction held 5 bases outside the gene matches. This CDR3 has 13 residues. The CDR3 region is CSVAGGIFQPQHF. DNA for the CDR3: TGCAGCGTTGCAGGGGGCATATTTCAGCCCCAGCATTTT.

This sequence joins TRBV6-1 and TRBJ1-2, with TRBD1 matching 7 bases. Germline lookup yields CDR1 MNHNS and CDR2 SASEGT. CDR3 length: 15 amino acids. J lost 0 bases, V lost 5 bases, and 6 bases had no gene match. CDR3 protein: CASSPGQEANYGYTF. DNA for the CDR3: TGTGCCAGCAGTCCCGGACAGGAAGCTAACTATGGCTACACCTTC.

This clone was detected a few times. The rearrangement links TRBV29-1 to TRBJ2-7; 9 bases are a match to TRBD1. Germline lookup yields CDR1 SQVTM and CDR2 ANQGSEA. CDR3 length: 13 residues. The V and J ends lost 7 bases and 5 bases, in that order; junction bases with no gene match: 9. This CDR3 is CSAGDRVRDEQYF. Here the CDR3 DNA reads TGCAGCGCCGGGGACAGGGTCCGAGACGAGCAGTACTTC.

This clone was recorded a few times. The rearrangement uses TRBV11-2 and TRBJ2-7; D possibly corresponds to TRBD2 (6 bases). Trimming removed 5 bases at V and 5 bases at J, with 10 bases between. From germline, CDR1 is SGHAT and CDR2 FQNNGV. The CDR3 extends over 12 amino acids. The CDR3, as DNA: TGTGCCAGCAGCCGGGCGGGGAACGAGCAGTACTTC. Translated: CASSRAGNEQYF. Together with reference TRBV11-2 and TRBJ2-7, the CDR3 gives the full variable domain: EAGVAQSPRYKIIEKRQSVAFWCNPISGHATLYWYQQILGQGPKLLIQFQNNGVVDDSQLPKDRFSAERLKGVDSTLKIQPAKLEDSAVYLCASSRAGNEQYFGPGTRLTVT.

The gene calls are TRBV4-2 and TRBJ2-5; D not certain. Germline V gives CDR1 LGHNA, CDR2 YNFKEQ. V lost 1 base to trimming and J lost 2 bases, with 8 bases between them. The CDR3 loop spans 14 amino acids. CDR3 protein: CASSQGYGQETQYF. CDR3 nucleotides: TGTGCCAGCAGCCAAGGATACGGGCAAGAGACCCAGTACTTC.

The rearrangement links TRBV4-2 to TRBJ2-3, with D tentatively TRBD1 or TRBD2 (5 bases each). This CDR3 has 17 residues. The germline V gene has CDR1 LGHNA and CDR2 YNFKEQ. Trimming left V 4 bases short and J 2 bases short, with 19 bases between. The CDR3 nucleotides are TGTGCCAGCAGCCGTAACCCGGGGACCGTAAACACAGATACGCAGTATTTT. This translates into CASSRNPGTVNTDTQYF.

The CDR3 loop is CASSVDRAQETQYF. The CDR3 nucleotides read TGTGCCAGCAGCGTTGACAGGGCTCAGGAGACCCAGTACTTC. The V call is TRBV28, the J call TRBJ2-5, with TRBD1 matching 7 bases. Trimming took 6 bases from V and 5 from J; bases not matched to a gene: 9. The germline V gene has CDR1 MDHEN and CDR2 SYDVKM. The CDR3 covers 14 residues.

J is TRBJ2-2 and V is TRBV6-1, with 8 positions matching TRBD1. Unmatched junction bases numbered 8, after V lost 8 bases and J lost 3 bases. This CDR3 is 15 amino acids long. Germline-derived CDR1 and CDR2 are MNHNS and SASEGT. CDR3 loop: CASRPGRGHTGELFF. The CDR3 DNA reads as TGTGCCAGCCGCCCGGGCAGGGGGCACACCGGGGAGCTGTTTTTT.

The chain couples TRBV19 to TRBJ1-1; unclear D gene. Between the trimmed V and J ends, which lost 6 bases and 5 bases, there was a span of 13 bases. CDR1 is LNHDA and CDR2 is SQIVND in the germline V gene (reference sequence). There are 13 residues in the CDR3. This chain's CDR3 is CASRLVSGTEAFF. CDR3 DNA: TGTGCCAGTAGGTTGGTGTCGGGGACTGAAGCTTTCTTT.

The chain employs TRBV6-1 and TRBJ2-7; the D is unclear. Germline CDR1 is MNHNS and CDR2 is SASEGT. The CDR3 runs to 11 residues. V gave up 10 bases and J gave up 4 bases, with 11 bases separating them. The CDR3, as DNA: TGTGCCACACGGTCACAATACGAGCAGTACTTC. This codes for CATRSQYEQYF.

The chain combines TRBV6-5 with TRBJ2-7, with TRBD1 matching 7 bases. In germline, CDR1 is MNHEY, CDR2 SVGAGI. Trimming removed 6 bases from V and 6 bases from J; junction bases left unmatched: 8. This CDR3 contains 13 residues. The CDR3 loop reads CASSQDRPREQYF. CDR3 bases: TGTGCCAGCAGCCAGGACAGGCCCCGCGAGCAGTACTTC.

The genes are TRBV6-1 and TRBJ2-7; 7 bases fit TRBD2. The V gene's germline CDR1 is MNHNS and CDR2 SASEGT. This CDR3 has 14 amino acids. V was clipped by 8 bases and J by 2 bases; unmatched bases: 9. CDR3 nucleotides: TGTGCCAGCGGCGAAGCGGGGTCAGCCTACGAGCAGTACTTC. Its translation is CASGEAGSAYEQYF.

This chain links TRBV2 with TRBJ1-1, with D uncertain. CDR3 length: 15 amino acids. Per germline, CDR1 SNHLY and CDR2 FYNNEI. Trimming removed 2 bases at V and 0 bases at J, with 10 bases between. The CDR3 loop reads CASSETPRLNTEAFF. The CDR3 bases are TGTGCCAGCAGTGAAACCCCACGACTGAACACTGAAGCTTTCTTT.

This rearrangement joins TRBV5-1 to TRBJ2-2; D unclear. V gave up 1 base and J gave up 2 bases, with 9 bases separating them. In germline, CDR1 is SGHRS, CDR2 YFSETQ. The CDR3 is 15 amino acids. Here the CDR3 DNA reads TGCGCCAGCAGCTTGCTTGAGGCCAACACCGGGGAGCTGTTTTTT. Its translation is CASSLLEANTGELFF.

The CDR3 DNA follows: TGTGCCAGCAGTCTGAGACTAGCGGGAGGCGAGACCCAGTACTTC. It codes for CASSLRLAGGETQYF. V is TRBV14 and J is TRBJ2-5, with 13 bases matching TRBD2. Germline V gene data show CDR1 as SGHDN and CDR2 as FVKESK. The CDR3 spans 15 residues. Trimming removed 6 bases from V and 5 bases from J; junction bases left unmatched: 6.

At least ten counts were recorded for this clone. The chain is built from TRBV21-1 and TRBJ2-1. TRBV21-1 constitutes a pseudogene. CDR3 size: 17 residues. This CDR3 reads CASSILLDHPLDNEQFF. The CDR3 DNA reads TGTGCCAGCAGCATTCTTTTGGACCACCCACTTGACAATGAGCAGTTCTTC.

This clone turned up a few times. Other DNA sequences of this sample code for an identical CDR3. The rearrangement joins TRBV5-1 to TRBJ2-5; D assignment may be TRBD1 or TRBD2 (5 bases each). The length of the CDR3 is 13 residues. Germline CDR1 SGHRS, CDR2 YFSETQ. The V and J ends lost 0 bases and 3 bases respectively, with 6 bases between them. The CDR3: CASSLVGEETQYF. CDR3 bases: TGCGCCAGCAGCTTGGTGGGGGAAGAGACCCAGTACTTC.

This chain joins TRBV29-1 and TRBJ1-6; no reliable D call. The CDR3 runs to 15 residues. V was shortened by 3 bases and J by 0 bases, with 9 bases between the two germline ends. Germline V gene sequence: CDR1 SQVTM, CDR2 ANQGSEA. This CDR3 reads CSVDTEDSYNSPLHF. For the CDR3, the DNA is TGCAGCGTTGACACGGAAGACTCCTATAATTCACCCCTCCACTTT. The full variable domain, completed using reference TRBV29-1 and TRBJ1-6, is SAVISQKPSRDICQRGTSLTIQCQVDSQVTMMFWYRQQPGQSLTLIATANQGSEATYESGFVIDKFPISRPNLTFSTLTVSNMSPEDSSIYLCSVDTEDSYNSPLHFGNGTRLTVT.

J is TRBJ2-7 and V is TRBV5-4, with D perhaps matching TRBD2 (5 bases). Per germline, CDR1 SGHNT and CDR2 YYREEE (reference sequence). V was clipped by 0 bases and J by 7 bases, with 11 bases between them. There are 13 residues in the CDR3. Written as DNA, the CDR3 is TGTGCCAGCAGCTTGGAGGGAGTCGAAGAGCAGTACTTC. It encodes CASSLEGVEEQYF.

The chain employs TRBV28 and TRBJ2-2; TRBD2 agrees at 8 bases. The germline gives CDR1 MDHEN, CDR2 SYDVKM. The trim removed 6 bases at V and 4 bases at J, leaving 1 base unmatched. The CDR3 loop spans 13 amino acids. This CDR3 is CASSGRGTGELFF. CDR3 DNA: TGTGCCAGCAGCGGGAGGGGCACCGGGGAGCTGTTTTTT.

The chain recombines TRBV10-3 with TRBJ2-7, with TRBD1 identical over 9 bases. Germline V lookup: CDR1 ENHRY, CDR2 SYGVKD. Trimming removed 4 bases from V and 5 bases from J; junction bases left unmatched: 0. The CDR3 has 12 amino acids. This CDR3 reads CAISGQGDEQYF. CDR3 DNA sequence: TGTGCCATCAGTGGACAGGGGGACGAGCAGTACTTC.

The chain joins TRBV11-3 to TRBJ2-3; D unresolved. V was shortened by 5 bases and J by 8 bases, with 11 bases between the two germline ends. CDR1 is SGHNT and CDR2 is YENEEA in the germline V gene. The CDR3 consists of 12 residues. Here the CDR3 reads CASSDQGGTQYF. In DNA form, the CDR3 reads TGTGCCAGCAGCGACCAAGGTGGTACGCAGTATTTT.

V and J are TRBV2 and TRBJ2-7, with 7 bases lining up with TRBD1. With 1 base clipped from V and 2 bases from J, the junction kept 5 bases outside the gene matches. This CDR3 spans 15 amino acids. Germline V CDR1 and CDR2: SNHLY, FYNNEI. This CDR3 reads CASSEGDSLTYEQYF. In DNA form, the CDR3 reads TGTGCCAGCAGTGAAGGGGACAGTTTAACCTACGAGCAGTACTTC.

V and J are TRBV7-8 and TRBJ1-3; D gene uncertain. This CDR3 spans 13 amino acids. Germline-derived CDR1 and CDR2 are SGHVS and FQNEAQ. The V end lost 1 base, the J end lost 3 bases, and 4 bases lay between the germline ends. CDR3 amino acids: CASSLGGGNTIYF. The CDR3 DNA sequence: TGTGCCAGCAGCTTAGGGGGTGGAAACACCATATATTTT.

The CDR3 spells CAWRMQGANTEAFF. CDR3 nucleotide sequence: TGTGCCTGGAGGATGCAGGGGGCGAACACTGAAGCTTTCTTT. This sequence joins TRBV30 and TRBJ1-1, with 8 nucleotides matching TRBD1. The trim removed 3 bases at V and 1 base at J, leaving 4 bases unmatched. The germline V gene encodes CDR1 GTSNPN and CDR2 SVGIG (reference sequence). The CDR3 covers 14 residues. Filled out from reference TRBV30 and TRBJ1-1, the complete variable domain reads SQTIHQWPATLVQPVGSPLSLECTVEGTSNPNLYWYRQAAGRGLQLLFYSVGIGQISSEVPQNLSASRPQDRQFILSSKKLLLSDSGFYLCAWRMQGANTEAFFGQGTRLTVV.

This clone has ten or more counts. This rearrangement joins TRBV4-2 to TRBJ2-2; D is ambiguous. The CDR3 consists of 17 residues. Between the trimmed V and J ends, which lost 1 base and 0 bases, there was a span of 12 bases. The V gene's germline CDR1 is LGHNA and CDR2 YNFKEQ. The CDR3 loop is CASSQVLERSNTGELFF. Written as DNA, the CDR3 is TGTGCCAGCAGCCAAGTTCTTGAGCGCTCGAACACCGGGGAGCTGTTTTTT.

This clone was seen only a few times. The chain couples TRBV19 to TRBJ2-7; no clear D gene. V was cut by 6 bases and J by 3 bases, with 12 bases left in between. Germline lookup yields CDR1 LNHDA and CDR2 SQIVND (reference sequence). The CDR3 has 13 amino acids. The CDR3 DNA sequence: TGTGCCAGTAGCTTTGACGGGCTCTACGAGCAGTACTTC. It specifies CASSFDGLYEQYF.